This T cell receptor beta chain was sequenced during a study of T cells in Graves' hyperthyroidism and ophthalmopathy. V was shortened by 4 bases and J by 1 base, with 19 bases between the two germline ends. In germline, CDR1 is SGHNT, CDR2 YENEEA. This CDR3 is built from 18 residues. The investigators amplified TCR beta CDR3 regions from RNA transcripts. First-round RT-PCR targeting the TCR CDR3 was performed with the HTBI primer set. TCRdb re-analysed the multiplex PCR reads in MiXCR, keeping a single row per CDR3 protein. The table has about 700,000 distinct CDR3 sequences, around 15% seen once. V is TRBV11-3 and J is TRBJ2-2; the D call may be TRBD1 or TRBD2 (6 bases each). Sample: blood. The source is a woman under 30 with Graves' hyperthyroidism. The CDR3 loop is CASSWTSVGGWNTGELFF. In DNA, the CDR3 is TGTGCCAGCAGCTGGACGAGCGTGGGGGGCTGGAACACCGGGGAGCTGTTTTTT.